This T cell receptor beta chain stems from a study of regulatory T cells in long-lasting Graves disease. Trimming removed 2 bases at V and 2 bases at J, with 13 bases between. Germline loops: CDR1 MNHEY, CDR2 SMNVEV (reference sequence). This CDR3 is built from 17 residues. Library construction for TCR beta used iRepertoire HTBI primers and Arm-PCR of CDR3 regions. One entry per CDR3 protein results from TCRdb running MiXCR on the multiplex PCR reads. Among about 620,000 distinct CDR3 sequences listed, roughly 15% were seen once. Study outcomes and limitations: Newly diagnosed disease favored TRBV20-1 and TRBJ2-1 over persistent disease.

Time point given: newly diagnosed GD, antithyroid drugs for less than 3 months. Preparation of the TCR library used RNA extracted from PBMCs. About this clonotype itself: Its cognate antigen is unknown.

The sample also formed part of further work on T cells in Graves' hyperthyroidism and ophthalmopathy. That work states: Patients were aged 18 to 65, had disease duration under 2 months, and had newly diagnosed hyperthyroidism.

The clonotype originates from a woman aged 30 to 39 with Graves disease. This rearrangement joins TRBV27 to TRBJ1-6, with a possible D match to TRBD1 (5 bases). The sequenced sample was peripheral blood mononuclear cells (PBMCs), obtained at new diagnosis, from a patient treated with antithyroid drugs. The CDR3 spells CASSLTDISPYNSPLHF. The DNA for the CDR3 is TGTGCCAGCAGTTTAACGGACATTTCCCCCTATAATTCACCCCTCCACTTT.